Listed below are T cell receptor beta chains from one sample, sequenced in a study of cytomegalovirus exposure and HLA in healthy donors. Method: immunoSEQ multiplex PCR; TCRdb's copy keeps in-frame clones and lacks some. Of over 150,000 clones in the sample, roughly 80% are singletons; the top ten hold 1.6%. Material: PBMCs. Receptors were obtained from a man between 45 and 60 years old in good health and CMV-seronegative. The conserved cysteine and the conserved F or W are not part of the CDR3 here.

cdr3_length	v_call	j_call	cdr3_aa
12	TRBV7-9	TRBJ1-2	ASSLTGQNYGYT
15	TRBV11-3	TRBJ2-5	ASSLAPFPGEVETQY
12	TRBV14	TRBJ2-7	ASSLRDYLYEQY
13	TRBV7-7	TRBJ2-3	ASSSSGANTDTQY
13	TRBV6-5	TRBJ1-1	ASSYSGRLNTEAF
12	TRBV5-5	TRBJ2-2	ASSSWTGVGELF
13	TRBV6-5	TRBJ2-7	AISRGVAGGYEQY
14	TRBV7-2	TRBJ2-5	ASSQSGREYQETQY
13	TRBV5-4	TRBJ1-1	ASSTQGVKGPEAF
15	TRBV5-1	TRBJ2-3	ASSLVGQGRGADTQY
14	TRBV19	TRBJ2-7	ASSIAEGYSSYEQY
13	TRBV7-9	TRBJ2-7	ASSPYPGLNYEQY
13	TRBV7-8	TRBJ1-6	ASSSGGWDNSPLH
14	TRBV4-1	TRBJ2-2	ASSQKRLGNTGELF
14	TRBV19	TRBJ2-5	ASSKRGAGTQETQY
12	TRBV5-1	TRBJ2-3	ASSFDSPKDTQY
13	TRBV28	TRBJ2-4	ASSGQSNAKNIQY
8	TRBV19	TRBJ1-2	ASGTDGYT